This T cell receptor beta chain was retrieved from a study of blood T cell repertoires in COVID-19. Some clones are missing from TCRdb's copy, which holds only in-frame ones; the method was immunoSEQ multiplex PCR. The repertoire holds 200,000 to 300,000 clones, roughly 87% seen once, with 2.5% to 3% in the top ten. Participants were placed into cohorts based on the clinical history they reported. V shed 4 bases and J shed 7 bases, with 13 bases lying between them. Germline V CDR1 and CDR2: SQVTM, ANQGSEA. The CDR3 has 13 amino acids. The TCR originated in a woman under 40 with acute COVID-19. The specimen sequenced was PBMCs or T cells enriched from blood (not recorded which). The chain has TRBV29-1 and TRBJ1-4, with D perhaps matching TRBD1 (6 bases). CDR3 region: CSVGDRRGEKLFF. The CDR3 DNA reads TGCAGCGTTGGCGACAGGCGAGGTGAAAAACTGTTTTTT. The full variable domain, completed using reference TRBV29-1 and TRBJ1-4, is SAVISQKPSRDICQRGTSLTIQCQVDSQVTMMFWYRQQPGQSLTLIATANQGSEATYESGFVIDKFPISRPNLTFSTLTVSNMSPEDSSIYLCSVGDRRGEKLFFGSGTQLSVL.